This TCR beta chain came from a study of blood T cell repertoires in COVID-19. Looking at the study overall: From the United States, Italy and Spain came samples of acute and convalescent COVID-19. In each case, the material was cDNA or gDNA derived from T cells, B-cell-depleted T cells, or PBMCs.

This CDR3 contains 14 residues. Original processing notes: It was from reference gene primer amplification that nucleated cell counts were estimated. Some clones are missing from TCRdb's copy, which holds only in-frame ones; the method was immunoSEQ multiplex PCR. The V and J calls and clone size come from that table; D and trimming were worked out from the DNA. The data show tens of thousands of clones, about 87% seen once. Sequencing input: peripheral blood. This TCR was sampled from an elderly man with acute or convalescent COVID-19. This chain uses TRBV21-1 with TRBJ2-2; TRBD1 reflects the table's D call only, with no check against the DNA. TRBV21-1 is a recognized pseudogene. The CDR3 reads CATPSSGATGELFF. The CDR3 DNA sequence: TGTGCCACCCCTTCCTCAGGGGCGACCGGGGAGCTGTTTTTT.